These T cell receptor beta chains were read from a single sample in a study of human T cells and chemical hapten exposure. A single record per CDR3 protein comes from TCRdb applying MiXCR to the RACE reads. The table records over 65,000 distinct CDR3 sequences, over 8.5% of them present only once. The sequences come from whole blood, collected in connection with sensitization to the hapten diphenylcyclopropenone (DPC). The receptors come from a woman in her 50s with alopecia areata. Some clones in this sample may be carry-over from other donors' samples. CDR3s leave out the opening cysteine and the closing phenylalanine or tryptophan.

cdr3_aa v_call
ASSLTASGNPSDTQY TRBV7-3
ASSLGSSDTQY TRBV7-7
ASRGGTGNPGELF TRBV2
ASSQESNSYGYT TRBV4-2
ASSVAEGRAGYT TRBV9
ASRRGNTIY TRBV9
ASSLGLAFREQF TRBV28
ASSLSGYEQF TRBV7-2
ASSPRQGAQPQH TRBV19
ASGRLGTEAF TRBV6-6
ASSLAGTAV TRBV7-2
SAGHGDREQY TRBV20-1
ASSTGGPNSPLH TRBV7-2
ASSLQSPSDIQY TRBV4-1
ASSLTGSRELF TRBV7-3
ASSLSGGRGTQY TRBV27